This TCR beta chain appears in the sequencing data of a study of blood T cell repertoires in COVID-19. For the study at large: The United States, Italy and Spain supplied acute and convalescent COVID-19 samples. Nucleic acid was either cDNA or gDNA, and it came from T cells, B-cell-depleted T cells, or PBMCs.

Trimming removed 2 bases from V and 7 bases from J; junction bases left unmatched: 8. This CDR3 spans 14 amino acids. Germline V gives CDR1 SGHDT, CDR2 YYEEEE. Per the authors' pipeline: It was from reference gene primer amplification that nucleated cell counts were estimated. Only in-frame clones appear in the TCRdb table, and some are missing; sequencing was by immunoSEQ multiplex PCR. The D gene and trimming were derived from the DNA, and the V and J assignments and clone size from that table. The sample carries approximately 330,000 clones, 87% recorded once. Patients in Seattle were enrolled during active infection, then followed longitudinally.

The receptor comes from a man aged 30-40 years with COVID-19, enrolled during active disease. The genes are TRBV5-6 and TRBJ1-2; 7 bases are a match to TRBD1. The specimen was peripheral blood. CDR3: CASSLKGGESGYTF. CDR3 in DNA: TGTGCCAGCAGCTTAAAAGGGGGCGAAAGTGGCTACACCTTC.